Following are 9 T cell receptor beta chains from one sample sequenced in a study of cytomegalovirus exposure and HLA in healthy donors. The PCR employed 60 Vbeta primers together with 13 Jbeta primers. Profiled with immunoSEQ multiplex PCR; TCRdb holds only in-frame clones, not every one. This table has about 92,000 clones, roughly 80% appearing once. Sequencing was carried out using PBMCs. These receptors were taken from a middle-aged man in good health and CMV-seropositive.

The chain joins TRBV11-1 to TRBJ1-1; D is possibly TRBD1 (5 bases). The CDR3 consists of 13 residues. Germline V gene lookup returns CDR1 SGHAT and CDR2 FQDESV (reference sequence). Trimming pared 2 bases from V and 6 bases from J, leaving 10 bases between. Here the CDR3 DNA reads TGTGCCAGCAGCTTACTGGGGGAGGCTGAAGCTTTCTTT. Its translation: CASSLLGEAEAFF. The full variable domain, its missing parts supplied by reference TRBV11-1 and TRBJ1-1, is EAEVAQSPRYKITEKSQAVAFWCDPISGHATLYWYRQILGQGPELLVQFQDESVVDDSQLPKDRFSAERLKGVDSTLKIQPAELGDSAMYLCASSLLGEAEAFFGQGTRLTVV.

The chain has TRBV2 and TRBJ1-5, with 12 positions matching TRBD1. The CDR3 totals 17 residues. Trimming at V came to 8 bases and at J to 0 bases, leaving 8 bases not matched to a gene. In germline, CDR1 is SNHLY, CDR2 FYNNEI. CDR3 region: CASVGDRGQYSNQPQHF. DNA of the CDR3: TGTGCCAGCGTCGGGGACAGGGGGCAATATAGCAATCAGCCCCAGCATTTT.

The rearrangement joins TRBV4-2 to TRBJ1-2, with D possibly matching TRBD1 (5 bases). Between the trimmed V and J ends, which lost 1 base and 8 bases, there was a span of 11 bases. CDR3 length: 13 residues. Germline V gene lookup returns CDR1 LGHNA and CDR2 YNFKEQ. CDR3 loop: CASSQGAGKGYTF. In nucleotides, the CDR3 is TGTGCCAGCAGCCAAGGGGCAGGGAAGGGCTACACCTTC.

The chain combines TRBV15 with TRBJ1-4; D gene uncertain. Germline V gene data show CDR1 as LNHNV and CDR2 as YYDKDF (reference sequence). The CDR3 is made up of 14 amino acids. V lost 2 bases and J 3 bases, leaving 7 bases between the germline ends. CDR3 in amino acids: CATSRREPNEKLFF. Written as DNA, the CDR3 is TGTGCCACCAGCAGAAGGGAGCCTAATGAAAAACTGTTTTTT.

V and J are TRBV30 and TRBJ1-4; D is unresolved. The V end lost 2 bases, the J end lost 15 bases, and 13 bases lay between the germline ends. CDR3 length: 11 residues. Germline V gene data show CDR1 as GTSNPN and CDR2 as SVGIG (reference sequence). CDR3 DNA: TGTGCCTGGAGTACAACAGAACCTTTGTTTTTT. The encoded protein is CAWSTTEPLFF.

This clone was found once. The gene calls are TRBV7-2 and TRBJ1-4; 9 bases fit TRBD1. V lost 3 bases and J lost 10; bases outside the gene matches: 6. There are 14 residues in the CDR3. Germline V gene lookup returns CDR1 SGHTA and CDR2 FQGNSA. The CDR3 loop is CASSFYRGLGKLFF. The CDR3 DNA sequence: TGTGCCAGCAGCTTCTACAGGGGGCTGGGAAAACTGTTTTTT.

The chain carries TRBV30 and TRBJ1-6; the D gene is possibly TRBD1 (6 bases). The CDR3 is 14 amino acids. V dropped 6 bases and J dropped 4 bases, with 13 bases sitting between them. The germline gives CDR1 GTSNPN, CDR2 SVGIG (reference sequence). For the CDR3, the DNA is TGTGCCTGTCAGGGGATAGGGTATAATTCACCCCTCCACTTT. Its protein is CACQGIGYNSPLHF.

The CDR3 DNA reads TGTGCCAGCAGTCGGATTCGGGGGGGCACAGATACGCAGTATTTT. Residues: CASSRIRGGTDTQYF. The gene calls are TRBV7-2 and TRBJ2-3; 7 bases line up with TRBD2. Germline V gives CDR1 SGHTA, CDR2 FQGNSA. The V and J ends lost 6 bases and 1 base, in that order; junction bases with no gene match: 7. The CDR3 sequence is 15 residues long.

This chain links TRBV18 with TRBJ1-4, with D possibly TRBD1 on 6 matching bases. CDR3 length: 17 amino acids. The germline V and J ends were trimmed by 4 bases and 5 bases, with 20 bases remaining between them. Germline assignment: CDR1 KGHSH and CDR2 LQKENI. CDR3 sequence (DNA): TGTGCCAGCTCACTAATGGAGATACAGGGTGAAAATGAAAAACTGTTTTTT. This codes for CASSLMEIQGENEKLFF.